This T cell receptor (beta chain) comes out of a study of T cell responses to AZD1222 COVID-19 vaccine. Assay: immunoSEQ multiplex PCR; the TCRdb copy retains only in-frame clones and omits some. Of 140,000 to 150,000 clones listed, roughly nine tenths were seen once; the top ten hold 4.5% to 6.5%. Study results and limitations: The span of vaccine-associated CD4 TCRs extended across spike, with dominance at 160-218 and 743-854. Once two AZD1222 doses were given, Spike-specific TCR breadth and depth went up.

Notes on this clone: Its target is unknown.

The starting material was peripheral blood, obtained on day 0 of AZD1222 vaccination. The sequence was collected from an adult in good health.

The chain's CDR3 is CSVAGQNYEQYF. The DNA for the CDR3 is TGCAGCGTTGCCGGACAGAACTACGAGCAGTACTTC. The V and J genes are TRBV29-1 and TRBJ2-7, with D possibly being TRBD1 (6 bases). V dropped 4 bases and J dropped 3 bases, with 10 bases sitting between them. Germline CDR1 and CDR2: SQVTM and ANQGSEA. This CDR3 region has 12 residues.